These 8 T cell receptor beta chains originate from one sample sequenced in a study of blood T cell repertoires in COVID-19 (dated by TCRdb to 2018 to 2020). Library generation was performed with the immunoSEQ multiplex PCR assay. This is the immuneACCESS table as TCRdb keeps it, with only in-frame sequences that have V and J called. A part of the clones is gone; compared with another copy, unresolved V genes explain less than half, and the rest is unexplained. The sample table records a few hundred thousand clones; around 86% of these occur just once. Jointly, the top ten make up around 5.1% of the sample. The sample consisted of PBMCs or T cells enriched from blood (not recorded which). The source of these receptors is a woman between 50 and 59 years old who had recovered from COVID-19.

The chain links TRBV5-6 to TRBJ1-1, with D hard to call. The ends were cut back, 2 bases at V and 0 bases at J, with 8 bases in the middle. This CDR3 contains 14 residues. Germline assignment: CDR1 SGHDT and CDR2 YYEEEE. As DNA, the CDR3 is TGTGCCAGCAGCTTTGTCAGGCTGAACACTGAAGCTTTCTTT. This sequence encodes CASSFVRLNTEAFF.

The chain carries TRBV7-3 and TRBJ1-2; weak D call: TRBD1 (5 bases). CDR1 SGHTA and CDR2 FQGTGA come from the germline V gene. CDR3 size: 16 residues. V gave up 5 bases and J gave up 5 bases, with 21 bases separating them. The CDR3 DNA follows: TGTGCCAGCAGCCTAAACGCACCGGGGGTATCATATGGCTACACCTTC. Its translation: CASSLNAPGVSYGYTF.

DNA of the CDR3: TGCGCCAGCAGTGATCCCCCTCCTTCTAACTATGGCTACACCTTC. Protein product: CASSDPPPSNYGYTF. V usage is TRBV10-2 and J usage is TRBJ1-2; D is unresolved. Trimming shortened V by 3 bases and J by 0 bases, and 11 bases separated the two germline ends. The CDR3 extends over 15 amino acids. Germline CDR1 WSHSY, CDR2 SAAADI.

The gene calls are TRBV30 and TRBJ1-4, with D possibly matching TRBD1 (5 bases). The germline V gene encodes CDR1 GTSNPN and CDR2 SVGIG (reference sequence). Between the trimmed V and J ends, which lost 3 bases and 5 bases, there was a span of 10 bases. The CDR3 consists of 13 residues. In nucleotides, the CDR3 is TGTGCCTGGAGACGGGGGGTAAATGAAAAACTGTTTTTT. Its protein is CAWRRGVNEKLFF.

The V call is TRBV30, the J call TRBJ1-4; the D gene is possibly TRBD1 (6 bases). This CDR3 is 12 amino acids long. V dropped 0 bases and J dropped 7 bases, with 6 bases sitting between them. Germline V lookup: CDR1 GTSNPN, CDR2 SVGIG (reference sequence). The chain's CDR3 is CAWSVGAEKLFF. CDR3 nucleotides: TGTGCCTGGAGTGTGGGGGCTGAAAAACTGTTTTTT.

This chain uses TRBV7-2 with TRBJ2-6, with D unclear. This CDR3 region has 15 residues. CDR1 and CDR2 (germline): SGHTA, FQGNSA. V shed 2 bases and J shed 1 base, with 6 bases lying between them. CDR3: CASSLYMSGANVLTF. The CDR3, as DNA: TGTGCCAGCAGCTTATACATGTCTGGGGCCAACGTCCTGACTTTC.

This clone was seen only a few times. The chain combines TRBV3-1 (or the pseudogene TRBV3-2) with TRBJ1-1, with 8 positions matching TRBD1. The CDR3 totals 14 residues. Germline V gene lookup returns CDR1 LGHDT and CDR2 YNNKEL (reference sequence). Trimming removed 5 bases from V and 5 bases from J; junction bases left unmatched: 7. The CDR3 DNA sequence: TGTGCCAGCAGCAGCTGGACAGGGAGGACTGAAGCTTTCTTT. It is translated as CASSSWTGRTEAFF.

The chain carries TRBV5-1 and TRBJ1-5; D is unresolved. The germline CDR1 and CDR2 sequences are SGHRS and YFSETQ. V was pared by 1 base and J by 2 bases, with 7 bases between. The CDR3 is made up of 14 amino acids. CDR3 sequence (DNA): TGCGCCAGCAGCTTGACGAGCGGCAATCAGCCCCAGCATTTT. Protein sequence: CASSLTSGNQPQHF. Full variable domain (missing parts from reference TRBV5-1 and TRBJ1-5): KAGVTQTPRYLIKTRGQQVTLSCSPISGHRSVSWYQQTPGQGLQFLFEYFSETQRNKGNFPGRFSGRQFSNSRSEMNVSTLELGDSALYLCASSLTSGNQPQHFGDGTRLSIL.